This T cell receptor beta chain was sequenced in a study of CD8 T cells in ankylosing spondylitis. Study findings and constraints: Matched synovial fluid from ankylosing spondylitis patients was reported to be enriched for disease-linked clones. Made up of under 10 highly homologous variants, a TCR beta motif appeared characteristic of ankylosing spondylitis blood.

To note about this clonotype: As yet, its antigen is unknown.

Library preparation for TCR beta used quantitative 5'-RACE with molecular barcodes. TCRdb reprocessed the 5' RACE reads via MiXCR and lists one record per CDR3 protein. In the table there are more than 500,000 distinct CDR3 sequences, roughly 5% of which are singletons. V was clipped by 6 bases and J by 8 bases; unmatched bases: 4. The CDR3 covers 12 residues. The germline gives CDR1 MNHEY, CDR2 SMNVEV (reference sequence). This receptor was identified in a male donor with ankylosing spondylitis. The sample was blood, either unsorted or a sorted T cell fraction (not recorded which). The chain couples TRBV27 to TRBJ2-1, with TRBD1 matching over 7 bases. CDR3 sequence reads: CASRNRGDEQFF. CDR3 DNA: TGTGCCAGCAGGAACAGGGGCGATGAGCAGTTCTTC.